Following are 12 T cell receptor beta chains from one sample sequenced in a study of blood T cell repertoires in COVID-19. This table comes from immunoSEQ multiplex PCR, and its TCRdb copy is limited to in-frame clones, with some not included. In the table there are about 78,000 clones, around nine tenths of which are singletons. The specimen sequenced was peripheral blood. The receptors were sampled from a man in his fifties with active or convalescent COVID-19.

The rearrangement joins TRBV11-2 to TRBJ2-5; tentative D call: TRBD1 (6 bases). Germline-derived CDR1 and CDR2 are SGHAT and FQNNGV. V was shortened by 1 base and J by 1 base, with 7 bases between the two germline ends. The CDR3 is 14 amino acids. CDR3 in DNA: TGTGCCAGCAGCTTAGCAGGGGTCCAAGAGACCCAGTACTTC. It yields the protein CASSLAGVQETQYF.

This chain connects TRBV6-2 or TRBV6-3 to TRBJ1-1, with D maybe TRBD1 (5 bases). Germline CDR1 reads MNHEY; CDR2 reads SVGEGT. This CDR3 has 14 residues. Trimming shortened V by 2 bases and J by 3 bases, and 10 bases separated the two germline ends. The CDR3 is CASSYGGTDTEAFF. CDR3 in DNA: TGTGCCAGCAGTTACGGGGGGACGGACACTGAAGCTTTCTTT.

The V and J genes are TRBV29-1 and TRBJ2-3; 10 nucleotides match TRBD2. The ends lost 0 bases at V and 6 bases at J; junction bases unmatched: 9. Germline V lookup: CDR1 SQVTM, CDR2 ANQGSEA. This CDR3 is built from 16 residues. The CDR3 sequence is CSVEDFSGGSVDTQYF. The CDR3 DNA reads TGCAGCGTTGAAGATTTTAGCGGGGGGTCCGTTGATACGCAGTATTTT.

The chain links TRBV28 to TRBJ1-2; D is unclear. From germline, CDR1 is MDHEN and CDR2 SYDVKM. This CDR3 has 12 amino acids. V was clipped by 3 bases and J by 4 bases, with 6 bases between them. CDR3 in DNA: TGTGCCAGCAGTTTTGTCAGCTATGGCTACACCTTC. It is translated as CASSFVSYGYTF.

This chain uses TRBV4-1 with TRBJ2-6, with 10 nucleotides matching TRBD1. Germline V gene data show CDR1 as MGHRA and CDR2 as YSYEKL. This CDR3 has 18 residues. Unmatched junction bases numbered 4, after V lost 2 bases and J lost 0 bases. In DNA, the CDR3 is TGCGCCAGCAGCCAACCCGGGACAGGGGCCTCTGGGGCCAACGTCCTGACTTTC. Protein sequence: CASSQPGTGASGANVLTF.

V is TRBV4-1 and J is TRBJ1-6; D is uncertain. The CDR3 totals 16 residues. Germline V gene lookup returns CDR1 MGHRA and CDR2 YSYEKL. Deletions cut 6 bases from V and 0 bases from J, with 12 bases between. This CDR3 is CASSPTANSYNSPLHF. CDR3 nucleotide sequence: TGCGCCAGCAGTCCTACAGCAAACTCCTATAATTCACCCCTCCACTTT.

The chain combines TRBV28 with TRBJ2-2; D not certain. Germline V gives CDR1 MDHEN, CDR2 SYDVKM. Between the trimmed V and J ends, which lost 6 bases and 6 bases, there was a span of 14 bases. The CDR3 has 14 amino acids. The CDR3 spells CASRSNSRSGELFF. Here the CDR3 DNA reads TGTGCCAGCAGGTCCAATAGCCGTTCCGGGGAGCTGTTTTTT.

The J gene is TRBJ1-1, the V gene TRBV28; tentative D call: TRBD1 (5 bases). There are 16 residues in the CDR3. The V and J ends lost 3 bases and 2 bases respectively, with 16 bases between them. In germline, CDR1 is MDHEN, CDR2 SYDVKM. The CDR3 region has the DNA TGTGCCAGCAGTTTTTATCGGACATCCCAAAACACTGAAGCTTTCTTT. Amino acids: CASSFYRTSQNTEAFF. The entire variable domain, with the rest obtained from reference TRBV28 and TRBJ1-1, is as follows: DVKVTQSSRYLVKRTGEKVFLECVQDMDHENMFWYRQDPGLGLRLIYFSYDVKMKEKGDIPEGYSVSREKKERFSLILESASTNQTSMYLCASSFYRTSQNTEAFFGQGTRLTVV.

This clone was seen at least ten times. The J gene is TRBJ1-3, the V gene TRBV9, with D uncertain. The ends were cut back, 4 bases at V and 4 bases at J, with 12 bases in the middle. Germline values: CDR1 SGDLS, CDR2 YYNGEE. The length of the CDR3 is 14 residues. CDR3 sequence reads: CASSPSGYGNTIYF. The CDR3 DNA sequence: TGTGCCAGCAGCCCCTCGGGGTACGGAAACACCATATATTTT.

The chain combines TRBV10-3 with TRBJ2-2; D gene uncertain. Germline lookup yields CDR1 ENHRY and CDR2 SYGVKD. Trimming removed 2 bases from V and 5 bases from J, with 6 bases in between. This CDR3 is built from 13 residues. The DNA for the CDR3 is TGTGCCATCAGTGAGCTACGAACCGGGGAGCTGTTTTTT. Residues: CAISELRTGELFF.

This clone was recorded only once. V and J are TRBV14 and TRBJ1-3; D not resolved. V was shortened by 4 bases and J by 0 bases, with 4 bases between the two germline ends. From germline, CDR1 is SGHDN and CDR2 FVKESK. There are 13 residues in the CDR3. CDR3 in DNA: TGTGCCAGCAGCCGTAACTCTGGAAACACCATATATTTT. It translates to CASSRNSGNTIYF.

The V gene is TRBV4-2, the J gene TRBJ1-1; TRBD1 is a possible D gene (5 bases). V was cut by 4 bases and J by 1 base, with 19 bases left in between. The CDR3 is 17 amino acids. The germline gives CDR1 LGHNA, CDR2 YNFKEQ. The CDR3 loop is CASSPSWGGPENTEAFF. The CDR3, as DNA: TGTGCCAGCAGCCCCTCGTGGGGGGGTCCGGAGAACACTGAAGCTTTCTTT.